This T cell receptor beta chain was captured in a study of T cell changes during pregnancy in multiple sclerosis. This CDR3 contains 15 residues. The junction had 3 bases not matched to a gene; V was cut back by 3 bases and J by 0 bases. CDR1 is SGDLS, CDR2 YYNGEE, per germline. TCRdb keeps only in-frame clones here, not all; method: immunoSEQ multiplex PCR. The table shows 50,000 to 75,000 clones, with 93% occurring only once. The clonotype was recovered from a female donor with multiple sclerosis, enrolled in a pregnancy study. Sequenced here: CD8+ T cells from peripheral blood mononuclear cells, sampled in the third trimester of pregnancy. The V gene is TRBV9, the J gene TRBJ1-3, with 7 bases that match TRBD1. The CDR3 spells CASSGTGNSGNTIYF. The CDR3 DNA sequence: TGTGCCAGCAGCGGGACAGGTAACTCTGGAAACACCATATATTTT.